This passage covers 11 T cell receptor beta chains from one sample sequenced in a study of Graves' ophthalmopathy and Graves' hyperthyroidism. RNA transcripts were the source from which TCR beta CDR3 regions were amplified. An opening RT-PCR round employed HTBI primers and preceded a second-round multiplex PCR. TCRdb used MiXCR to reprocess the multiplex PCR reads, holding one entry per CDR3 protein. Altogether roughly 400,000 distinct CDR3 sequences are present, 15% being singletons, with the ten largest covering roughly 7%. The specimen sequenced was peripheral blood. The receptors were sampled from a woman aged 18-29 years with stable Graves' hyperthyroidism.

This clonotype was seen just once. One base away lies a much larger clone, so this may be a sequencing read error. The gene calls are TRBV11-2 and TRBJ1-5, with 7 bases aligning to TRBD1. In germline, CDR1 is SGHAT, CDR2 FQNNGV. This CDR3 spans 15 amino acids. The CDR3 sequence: CASSKTQGVNQPHHF. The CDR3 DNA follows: TGTGCCAGCAGCAAAACCCAGGGGGTTAATCAGCCCCATCATTTT. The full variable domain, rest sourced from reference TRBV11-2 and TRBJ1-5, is EAGVAQSPRYKIIEKRQSVAFWCNPISGHATLYWYQQILGQGPKLLIQFQNNGVVDDSQLPKDRFSAERLKGVDSTLKIQPAKLEDSAVYLCASSKTQGVNQPHHFGDGTRLSIL.

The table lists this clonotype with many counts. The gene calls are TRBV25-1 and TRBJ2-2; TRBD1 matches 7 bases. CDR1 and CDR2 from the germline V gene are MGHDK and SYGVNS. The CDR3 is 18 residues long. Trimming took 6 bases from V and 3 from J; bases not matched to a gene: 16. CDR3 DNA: TGTGCCAGCAGCCCATCCCCCGAGACAGGGACATACACCGGGGAGCTGTTTTTT. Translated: CASSPSPETGTYTGELFF.

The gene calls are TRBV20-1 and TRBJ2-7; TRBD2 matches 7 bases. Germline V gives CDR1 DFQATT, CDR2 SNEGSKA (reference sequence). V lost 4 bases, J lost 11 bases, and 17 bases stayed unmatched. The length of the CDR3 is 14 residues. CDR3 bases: TGCAGTGCTATCCCCCCCGGGGAGCGGGGTACAAAGTACTTC. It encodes CSAIPPGERGTKYF.

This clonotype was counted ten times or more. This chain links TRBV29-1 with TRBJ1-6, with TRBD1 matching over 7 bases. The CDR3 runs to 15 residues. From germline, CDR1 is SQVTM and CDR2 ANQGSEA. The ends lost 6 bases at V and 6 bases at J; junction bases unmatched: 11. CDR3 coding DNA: TGCAGCGTCAGAGACAGGGTTGACATTAATTCACCCCTCCACTTT. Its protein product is CSVRDRVDINSPLHF.

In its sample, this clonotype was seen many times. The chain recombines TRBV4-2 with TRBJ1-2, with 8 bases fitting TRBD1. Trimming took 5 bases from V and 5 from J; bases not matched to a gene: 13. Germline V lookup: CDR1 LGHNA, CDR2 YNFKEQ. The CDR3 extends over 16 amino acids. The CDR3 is CASSNNQDRVWYGYTF. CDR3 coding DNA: TGTGCCAGCAGCAACAATCAGGACAGGGTATGGTATGGCTACACCTTC.

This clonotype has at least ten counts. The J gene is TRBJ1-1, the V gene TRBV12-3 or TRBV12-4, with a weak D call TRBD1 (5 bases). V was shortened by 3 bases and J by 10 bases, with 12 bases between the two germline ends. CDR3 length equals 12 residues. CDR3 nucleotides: TGTGCCAGCAGTTTGGTTCTTGGGGGAGCTTTCTTT. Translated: CASSLVLGGAFF.

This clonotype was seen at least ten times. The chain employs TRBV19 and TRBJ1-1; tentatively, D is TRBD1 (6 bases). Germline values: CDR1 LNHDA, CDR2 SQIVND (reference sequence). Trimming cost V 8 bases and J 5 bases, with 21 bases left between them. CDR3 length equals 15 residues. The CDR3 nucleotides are TGTGCCAGTCCGGGGGGGGCCACTCTCCTGACTGAAGCTTTCTTT. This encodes CASPGGATLLTEAFF.

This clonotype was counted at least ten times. CDR3 coding DNA: TGTGCCACCAGTGATCGTACAGGGGGCACTGAAGCTTTCTTT. As protein: CATSDRTGGTEAFF. The chain combines TRBV24-1 with TRBJ1-1, with 8 positions matching TRBD1. Unmatched junction bases numbered 3, after V lost 3 bases and J lost 4 bases. The CDR3 covers 14 residues. Germline CDR1 is KGHDR and CDR2 is SFDVKD.

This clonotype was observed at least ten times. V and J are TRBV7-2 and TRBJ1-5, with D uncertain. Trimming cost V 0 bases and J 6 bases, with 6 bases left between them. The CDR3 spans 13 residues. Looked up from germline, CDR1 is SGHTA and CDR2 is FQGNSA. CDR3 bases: TGTGCCAGCAGCTTAGCGCTTAGTCAGCCCCAGCATTTT. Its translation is CASSLALSQPQHF.

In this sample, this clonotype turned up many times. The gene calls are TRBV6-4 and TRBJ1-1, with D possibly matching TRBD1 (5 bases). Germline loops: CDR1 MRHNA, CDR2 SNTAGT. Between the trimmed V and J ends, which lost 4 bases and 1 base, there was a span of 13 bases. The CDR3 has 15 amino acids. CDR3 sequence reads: CASSGRQRPNTEAFF. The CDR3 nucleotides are TGTGCCAGCAGTGGGCGACAGAGACCGAACACTGAAGCTTTCTTT.

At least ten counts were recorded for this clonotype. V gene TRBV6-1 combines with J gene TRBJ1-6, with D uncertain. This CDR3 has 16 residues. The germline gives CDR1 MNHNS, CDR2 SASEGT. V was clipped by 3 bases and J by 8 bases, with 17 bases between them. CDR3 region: CASSDIALGQDSPLHF. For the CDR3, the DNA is TGTGCCAGCAGTGATATAGCCCTAGGGCAAGATTCACCCCTCCACTTT.